Below are 21 T cell receptor beta chains sequenced from a single sample in a study of blood T cell repertoires in COVID-19. Data came from immunoSEQ multiplex PCR; TCRdb stores just in-frame clones and leaves some out. The sample contains 230,000 or so clones, around 88% of which appear only once. Sequenced material: PBMCs or T cells enriched from blood (not recorded which). The receptor source for this set is a middle-aged woman with acute COVID-19.

J is TRBJ1-4 and V is TRBV19; the D is unclear. V gave up 3 bases and J gave up 5 bases, with 13 bases separating them. Germline CDR1 LNHDA, CDR2 SQIVND (reference sequence). The CDR3 runs to 15 residues. The DNA for the CDR3 is TGTGCCAGTAGTATTTTAAGAGGGAACAATGAAAAACTGTTTTTT. It is translated as CASSILRGNNEKLFF.

The chain links TRBV6-2 or TRBV6-3 to TRBJ1-5, with no clear D. The CDR3 consists of 13 residues. With 6 bases removed from V and 6 bases from J, the gap between germline ends came to 12 bases. Germline CDR1 reads MNHEY; CDR2 reads SVGEGT. The DNA for the CDR3 is TGTGCCAGCAGCACGACCGCGGGTCAGCCCCAGCATTTT. Its protein product is CASSTTAGQPQHF.

This clone has a handful of counts. This rearrangement joins TRBV6-4 to TRBJ1-1; D is perhaps TRBD1 (5 bases). Trimming shortened V by 5 bases and J by 4 bases, and 14 bases separated the two germline ends. In germline, CDR1 is MRHNA, CDR2 SNTAGT. The CDR3 sequence is 14 residues long. For the CDR3, the DNA is TGTGCCAGCAGTTTTTCAGCGGGGGGCACTGAAGCTTTCTTT. Its protein is CASSFSAGGTEAFF.

The chain has TRBV7-9 and TRBJ1-5; D perhaps matches TRBD1 (5 bases). The CDR3 length is 16 residues. Germline assignment: CDR1 SEHNR and CDR2 FQNEAQ (reference sequence). Between the trimmed V and J ends, which lost 1 base and 3 bases, there was a span of 13 bases. This chain's CDR3 is CASSLGAGGLNQPQHF. DNA of the CDR3: TGTGCCAGCAGCTTAGGGGCCGGGGGACTCAATCAGCCCCAGCATTTT.

The V and J genes are TRBV3-1 (or the pseudogene TRBV3-2) and TRBJ2-2; TRBD2 might be the D (6 bases). Germline CDR1 and CDR2: LGHDT and YNNKEL (reference sequence). Deletions cut 4 bases from V and 2 bases from J, with 8 bases between. The CDR3 contains 14 residues. CDR3 DNA: TGTGCCAGCAGCCCGGGACTCAACACCGGGGAGCTGTTTTTT. Amino acids: CASSPGLNTGELFF.

This chain connects TRBV30 to TRBJ1-1, with TRBD1 matching over 12 bases. Germline CDR1 is GTSNPN and CDR2 is SVGIG (reference sequence). V lost 2 bases and J lost 5; bases outside the gene matches: 3. CDR3 size: 14 residues. DNA for the CDR3: TGTGCCTGGAGTCGGGACAGGGGGCGGACTGAAGCTTTCTTT. This sequence encodes CAWSRDRGRTEAFF.

The chain is built from TRBV24-1 and TRBJ2-1; 7 bases agree with TRBD1. This CDR3 spans 16 amino acids. Trimming removed 3 bases from V and 3 bases from J; junction bases left unmatched: 7. Germline-derived CDR1 and CDR2 are KGHDR and SFDVKD. CDR3 in DNA: TGTGCCACCAGTGATCGACGGGACAGAAACTACAATGAGCAGTTCTTC. Encoded protein: CATSDRRDRNYNEQFF.

The chain has TRBV11-2 and TRBJ1-1, with TRBD1 matching over 7 bases. Germline V gene data show CDR1 as SGHAT and CDR2 as FQNNGV. The J segment lost 3 bases and the V segment lost 5 bases, leaving 12 bases of the junction unmatched. This CDR3 has 16 residues. DNA of the CDR3: TGTGCCAGCAGCGCCGACAGGGTGAGGGGGGACACTGAAGCTTTCTTT. As protein: CASSADRVRGDTEAFF.

CDR3 nucleotides: TGCGCCAGCAGCTTGGGGGCCCAAGACGATGAGCAGTTCTTC. Its translation: CASSLGAQDDEQFF. This chain joins TRBV5-1 and TRBJ2-1; no clear D gene. In germline, CDR1 is SGHRS, CDR2 YFSETQ. The ends were cut back, 0 bases at V and 8 bases at J, with 12 bases in the middle. The CDR3 extends over 14 amino acids.

This chain links TRBV10-1 with TRBJ1-1; D perhaps matches TRBD1 (6 bases). CDR1 is WNHNN and CDR2 is SYGVQD in the germline V gene (reference sequence). V was cut by 2 bases and J by 0 bases, with 10 bases left in between. The CDR3 is 15 amino acids. The chain's CDR3 is CASSERAGVNTEAFF. CDR3 nucleotide sequence: TGCGCCAGCAGTGAGCGGGCAGGGGTGAACACTGAAGCTTTCTTT.

CDR3 DNA: TGTGCCAGCAGCTCAGGGGGAGTCTACAGTTATACGCAGTATTTT. This translates into CASSSGGVYSYTQYF. The rearrangement uses TRBV5-8 and TRBJ2-3; 7 nucleotides agree with TRBD1. The CDR3 has 15 amino acids. Trimming removed 3 bases from V and 7 bases from J; junction bases left unmatched: 11. From germline, CDR1 is SGHTS and CDR2 YDEGEE.

This clone occurred once. The chain recombines TRBV19 with TRBJ1-1, with D unresolved. Germline-derived CDR1 and CDR2 are LNHDA and SQIVND (reference sequence). The CDR3 is made up of 13 amino acids. Trimming shortened V by 3 bases and J by 1 base, and 6 bases separated the two germline ends. CDR3 amino acids: CASSIGWNTEAFF. The CDR3 nucleotides are TGTGCCAGTAGTATCGGGTGGAACACTGAAGCTTTCTTT. The full variable domain, with the rest looked up from reference TRBV19 and TRBJ1-1, is DGGITQSPKYLFRKEGQNVTLSCEQNLNHDAMYWYRQDPGQGLRLIYYSQIVNDFQKGDIAEGYSVSREKKESFPLTVTSAQKNPTAFYLCASSIGWNTEAFFGQGTRLTVV.

V usage is TRBV24-1 and J usage is TRBJ2-2; the match to TRBD1 covers 7 bases. This CDR3 is built from 16 residues. Germline-derived CDR1 and CDR2 are KGHDR and SFDVKD. J was trimmed by 0 bases and V by 3 bases; bases with no gene match: 3. The CDR3 sequence: CATSDVGTANTGELFF. CDR3 nucleotide sequence: TGTGCCACCAGTGATGTAGGGACAGCGAACACCGGGGAGCTGTTTTTT.

This clone showed up just once. The chain employs TRBV7-2 and TRBJ2-7, with no clear D. CDR1 SGHTA and CDR2 FQGNSA come from the germline V gene. V shed 8 bases and J shed 2 bases, with 10 bases lying between them. The CDR3 totals 12 residues. The CDR3 sequence: CASAAAAYEQYF. Here the CDR3 DNA reads TGTGCCAGCGCGGCGGCAGCCTACGAGCAGTACTTC.

The sample holds one count of this clone. The rearrangement links TRBV6-5 to TRBJ1-4, with D perhaps TRBD1 (6 bases). The CDR3 loop spans 12 amino acids. Germline lookup yields CDR1 MNHEY and CDR2 SVGAGI. Trimming took off 6 bases at V and 13 bases at J, with 15 bases between the two ends. CDR3 amino acids: CASSPRGNRLFF. The CDR3, as DNA: TGTGCCAGCAGCCCCAGGGGAAATAGACTGTTTTTT.

V usage is TRBV5-6 and J usage is TRBJ2-5; a weak D match, TRBD2 (5 bases). Germline V gene sequence: CDR1 SGHDT, CDR2 YYEEEE. This CDR3 comprises 14 residues. Trimming took 0 bases from V and 5 from J, leaving 11 bases between them. CDR3 sequence: CASSLGTRGETQYF. The CDR3 DNA reads as TGTGCCAGCAGCTTGGGGACTCGCGGGGAGACCCAGTACTTC.

The chain employs TRBV5-4 and TRBJ1-1; D gene unclear. The germline V and J ends were trimmed by 3 bases and 9 bases, with 15 bases remaining between them. CDR1 is SGHNT, CDR2 YYREEE, per germline (reference sequence). The CDR3 consists of 13 residues. The CDR3 is CASSSWADLKAFF. CDR3 nucleotide sequence: TGTGCCAGCAGCTCCTGGGCCGACCTTAAAGCTTTCTTT.

The V gene is TRBV6-1, the J gene TRBJ2-7; 7 nucleotides agree with TRBD1. The CDR3 length is 14 residues. The germline V gene has CDR1 MNHNS and CDR2 SASEGT. The V segment lost 2 bases and the J segment 3 bases; nucleotides outside the gene matches: 4. In DNA, the CDR3 is TGTGCCAGCAGTGAACCGGGACAGTTCTACGAGCAGTACGTC. The encoded protein is CASSEPGQFYEQYV.

The DNA of the CDR3 is TGTGCCAGCAGATGGGACTCCGGGGAGCTGTTTTTT. Translated, it gives CASRWDSGELFF. The V and J genes are TRBV6-5 and TRBJ2-2; D is possibly TRBD2 (6 bases). V was cut by 6 bases and J by 6 bases, with 8 bases left in between. The CDR3 is 12 residues long. Germline V lookup: CDR1 MNHEY, CDR2 SVGAGI.

This clone was seen only once. This same CDR3 is encoded by further DNA sequences in the sample. The chain joins TRBV12-3 or TRBV12-4 to TRBJ1-2, with 10 bases lining up with TRBD1. This CDR3 is 13 amino acids long. J was trimmed by 8 bases and V by 4 bases; bases with no gene match: 4. The CDR3 DNA reads as TGTGCCAGCAGTTCCGGGACAGGGGCCGGCTACACCTTC. As protein: CASSSGTGAGYTF.

V and J are TRBV1 and TRBJ2-7; TRBD1, as called in the table, went unchecked against the DNA. TRBV1 is a pseudogene. The length of the CDR3 is 19 residues. CDR3 sequence reads: CTSSPKIPGQGIGVNEQYV. The DNA for the CDR3 is TGCACCAGCAGCCCAAAAATACCGGGACAGGGTATCGGCGTCAACGAGCAGTACGTC.